This TCR beta chain was retrieved from a study of beta chain features in type 1 diabetes. The investigators reverse transcribed all of the isolated RNA, so they sequenced expressed TCRB transcripts. Libraries were prepared by immunoSEQ multiplex PCR; TCRdb keeps only in-frame clonotypes and omits some of them. The sample carries about 160,000 clones, 7.5% to 9.5% recorded once. The CDR3 runs to 16 residues. Germline V gene sequence: CDR1 SGHAT, CDR2 FQNNGV. J gave up 2 bases and V 2 bases, and 9 bases lay outside the gene matches. The sample was central memory CD4+ T cells from blood. This rearrangement joins TRBV11-2 to TRBJ2-7, with 7 bases lining up with TRBD1. The source is a woman between 18 and 29 years old in good health. CDR3 DNA: TGTGCCAGCAGCTTATTTATGGGGACAGATACCTACGAGCAGTACTTC. It yields the protein CASSLFMGTDTYEQYF.